The following is a TCR beta chain sequence with its context. Its cognate antigen has yet to be identified. No base qualities exist here, and no much larger clone lies one base off it. This entry belongs to a study of blood T cell repertoires in COVID-19 (dated by TCRdb to between 2020 and 2021). In terms of the full investigation: Collaborator samples came from the United States, Italy and Spain and covered acute and convalescent phases of COVID-19. The material from the prospective study consisted of cDNA or gDNA derived from T cells, B-cell-depleted T cells, or PBMCs. Deeply sampled blood TCRbeta repertoires from subjects exposed to, actively infected with, or recovered from COVID-19 were included in the dataset. A freely available public database, intended as a resource for researchers studying the immune response to SARS-CoV-2, is where the repertoires were released. The samples were drawn from the first 160 participants of the ongoing ImmuneRACE study and from 950 to 1,500 subjects provided by 6 global collaborators. Nearly every sample came with metadata listing a de-identified subject ID, COVID-19 status, age in years and sex. Where available, HLA class I and class II types were taken from metadata supplied by the sample provider and were not determined by assay-based typing.

Overall results and qualifications from the work: The quantity of clinical and demographic metadata differed by source and by participant and was supplied without curation.

TCRbeta CDR3 regions were amplified from genomic DNA by means of the immunoSEQ Assay, a bias-controlled multiplex PCR. For the original study's pipeline: Nucleated cell counts per sample were estimated from amplification of reference gene primers within the assay. To quantify the absolute abundance of each unique TCRbeta CDR3 rearrangement, sequence reads were collapsed and filtered. For each sample, productive Simpson clonality was calculated as the square root of Simpson's diversity index across productive rearrangements. TCRdb took this table from immuneACCESS and kept in-frame rearrangements with V and J called. Such tables lack part of the clones; where checked against another copy, unresolved V genes explain under half of the gap, and the rest is unexplained. V and J calls and clone size are copied from that table; D and trimming were computed from the DNA. The sample table lists around 340,000 clones, 65% to 90% of them with a count of one. About 4% of the sample rests with the top ten.

According to the germline V gene, CDR1 reads SGHVS and CDR2 reads FNYEAQ. V was cut back by 4 bases and J by 0 bases, leaving a gap of 22 bases between them. The CDR3 has 18 amino acids, counting the end cysteine and phenylalanine. Here the CDR3 DNA is all that survives: 54 bases in frame from base 1. Enrolling through a virtual design, the prospective study's participants ranged in age from about 18 to 89 years and lived across roughly 24 United States geographic areas. In the prospective study, cohorts were assigned on the basis of participant-reported clinical history obtained from a screening survey and a study questionnaire. In the prospective study, mobile phlebotomists collected whole blood, serum and a nasopharyngeal or oropharyngeal swab from each participant. Over a roughly 2-month period, participants in the prospective study had the option of providing additional blood draws and questionnaires. Prospective study blood samples were shipped either frozen or at room temperature before DNA extraction.

Recombination connected TRBV7-6 to TRBJ2-7; TRBD1 is a weak D gene call, 5 bases matching. Source material: PBMCs or T cells enriched from blood (not recorded which). This clonotype was sampled from a woman aged 40-49 years with acute COVID-19. At the DNA level, the sequence is TGTGCCAGCAGCTCACTTATTAATCAGGGTGACTCCTCCTACGAGCAGTACTTC. This sequence encodes CASSSLINQGDSSYEQYF.